This passage covers 9 T cell receptor beta chains from one sample sequenced in a study of cytomegalovirus exposure and HLA in healthy donors. The data were produced by immunoSEQ multiplex PCR, yet TCRdb's version contains in-frame clones alone and is incomplete. The sample has hundreds of thousands of clones, roughly 89% seen once. Source material: PBMCs. These receptors came from a man between 18 and 29 years old in good health and CMV-seronegative.

The chain carries TRBV5-1 and TRBJ1-6; D is possibly TRBD1 (5 bases). V lost 4 bases, J lost 6 bases, and 11 bases lay in between. Germline V gene lookup returns CDR1 SGHRS and CDR2 YFSETQ. This CDR3 has 14 amino acids. CDR3 residues: CASSEDNFNSPLHF. Here the CDR3 DNA reads TGCGCCAGCAGCGAGGACAATTTTAATTCACCCCTCCACTTT. The full variable domain, rest sourced from reference TRBV5-1 and TRBJ1-6, is KAGVTQTPRYLIKTRGQQVTLSCSPISGHRSVSWYQQTPGQGLQFLFEYFSETQRNKGNFPGRFSGRQFSNSRSEMNVSTLELGDSALYLCASSEDNFNSPLHFGNGTRLTVT.

The CDR3 reads CASTNEGTQYF. For the CDR3, the DNA is TGTGCCAGCACCAACGAGGGTACGCAGTATTTT. The chain combines TRBV9 with TRBJ2-3; perhaps TRBD2 as D (5 bases). This CDR3 is built from 11 residues. CDR1 is SGDLS and CDR2 is YYNGEE in the germline V gene. Trimming shortened V by 6 bases and J by 8 bases, and 10 bases separated the two germline ends.

V and J are TRBV28 and TRBJ2-2, with 10 bases fitting TRBD2. The germline CDR1 and CDR2 sequences are MDHEN and SYDVKM. This CDR3 is 17 amino acids long. Germline trimming cut 3 bases from V and 9 bases from J; bases unmatched to any gene: 13. CDR3 bases: TGTGCCAGCAGTTTGGCACGACTAGCGGGCGTTTCCCGGGAGCTGTTTTTT. Translating it yields CASSLARLAGVSRELFF. Combining the CDR3 with reference TRBV28 and TRBJ2-2 gives the whole variable domain DVKVTQSSRYLVKRTGEKVFLECVQDMDHENMFWYRQDPGLGLRLIYFSYDVKMKEKGDIPEGYSVSREKKERFSLILESASTNQTSMYLCASSLARLAGVSRELFFGEGSRLTVL.

The chain joins TRBV27 to TRBJ2-7, with TRBD1 matching over 7 bases. CDR1 is MNHEY, CDR2 SMNVEV, per germline (reference sequence). The junction had 3 bases not matched to a gene; V was cut back by 4 bases and J by 3 bases. This CDR3 has 13 residues. This chain's CDR3 is CASSSQGYYEQYF. DNA of the CDR3: TGTGCCAGCAGTTCACAGGGGTACTACGAGCAGTACTTC.

The sample holds a few counts of this clone. The V gene is TRBV27, the J gene TRBJ1-2, with D hard to call. Trimming removed 6 bases from V and 2 bases from J, with 10 bases in between. This CDR3 has 13 residues. Germline values: CDR1 MNHEY, CDR2 SMNVEV (reference sequence). The CDR3 DNA is TGTGCCAGCAGGCCACACATCAACTATGGCTACACCTTC. Translation gives CASRPHINYGYTF.

The chain has TRBV5-6 and TRBJ1-1; D is unresolved. Per the germline V gene, CDR1 is SGHDT and CDR2 is YYEEEE. Trimming shortened V by 2 bases and J by 8 bases, and 13 bases separated the two germline ends. The CDR3 length is 13 residues. CDR3 in amino acids: CASSLSGGWEAFF. Here the CDR3 DNA reads TGTGCCAGCAGCTTAAGTGGCGGGTGGGAAGCTTTCTTT. Full variable domain (outside the CDR3, taken from reference TRBV5-6 and TRBJ1-1): DAGVTQSPTHLIKTRGQQVTLRCSPKSGHDTVSWYQQALGQGPQFIFQYYEEEERQRGNFPDRFSGHQFPNYSSELNVNALLLGDSALYLCASSLSGGWEAFFGQGTRLTVV.

This clone was observed a single time. The chain uses TRBV5-4 and TRBJ1-1, with D unclear. The CDR3 spans 12 residues. Trimming took off 2 bases at V and 6 bases at J, with 8 bases between the two ends. Germline CDR1 is SGHNT and CDR2 is YYREEE (reference sequence). CDR3 nucleotides: TGTGCCAGCAGCTTAGAACGAGCTGAAGCTTTCTTT. This gives the protein CASSLERAEAFF.

The chain couples TRBV7-2 to TRBJ2-7; perhaps TRBD1 as D (5 bases). Germline CDR1 and CDR2: SGHTA and FQGNSA. Deletions cut 4 bases from V and 6 bases from J, with 10 bases between. This CDR3 spans 12 amino acids. In DNA form, the CDR3 reads TGTGCCAGCAGCTACCAGCAGGGCGAGCAGTACTTC. Amino acids: CASSYQQGEQYF.

The chain has TRBV7-9 and TRBJ2-5; D possibly corresponds to TRBD2 (5 bases). This CDR3 is built from 16 residues. The V gene lost 5 bases and the J gene lost 2 bases, with 18 bases spanning the gap. Germline values: CDR1 SEHNR, CDR2 FQNEAQ (reference sequence). The CDR3 here is CASSGHGTGMQETQYF. DNA for the CDR3: TGTGCCAGCAGCGGGCACGGAACGGGAATGCAAGAGACCCAGTACTTC.